This TCR beta chain stems from a study of cytomegalovirus exposure and HLA in healthy donors. Study in general: Earlier sequencing of some 180 million T cells yielded roughly 100 million unique TCR beta sequences.

The primer mix had 60 Vbeta and 13 Jbeta primers. Generated by immunoSEQ multiplex PCR, the TCRdb table keeps only in-frame clones and is missing some. The sample shows 100,000 to 150,000 clones, about 85% of them seen only once. The CDR3 runs 12 residues. Trimming removed 10 bases from V and 1 base from J, with 10 bases in between. The germline V gene has CDR1 LNHDA and CDR2 SQIVND (reference sequence). Study conclusions and caveats: As a later analysis revealed, most CMV-associated TCR beta chains appeared HLA-restricted. Other equally common chains were less clonally expanded than HLA-associated TCR beta chains, a later analysis showed.

This clone was seen only a few times. Antigen specificity is unknown. The chain carries TRBV19 and TRBJ1-1, with D maybe TRBD1 (6 bases). Sequenced: PBMCs. This clonotype was sampled from a boy aged 10-17 years in good health and CMV-seronegative. DNA for the CDR3: TGTGCCACGAAGGGGGAGAACACTGAAGCTTTCTTT. Translation: CATKGENTEAFF.